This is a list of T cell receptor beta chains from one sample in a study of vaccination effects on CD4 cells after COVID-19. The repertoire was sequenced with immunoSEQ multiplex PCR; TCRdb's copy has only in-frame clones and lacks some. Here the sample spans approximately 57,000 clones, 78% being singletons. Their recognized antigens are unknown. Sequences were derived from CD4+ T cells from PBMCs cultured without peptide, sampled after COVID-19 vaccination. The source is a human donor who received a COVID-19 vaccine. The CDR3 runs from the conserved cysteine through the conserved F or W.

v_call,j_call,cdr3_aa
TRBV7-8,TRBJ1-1,CASSSQTGGTEAFF
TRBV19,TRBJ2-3,CASSVAGETQYF
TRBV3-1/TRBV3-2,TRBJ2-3,CASSQEPSGRTDTQYF
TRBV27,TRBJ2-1,CASSLRWWDRGDNEQFF
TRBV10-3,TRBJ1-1,CAISSPDRMNTEAFF
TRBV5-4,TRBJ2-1,CAAGSTRSYNEQFF
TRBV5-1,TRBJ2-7,CASSRREPYEQYF
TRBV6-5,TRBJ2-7,CASSHAGTNFYEQYF
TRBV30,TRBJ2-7,CAWSGASGRGREQYF
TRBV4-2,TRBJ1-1,CASSRDRGRGLRDTEAFF
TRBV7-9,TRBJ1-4,CASSMRERDNEKLFF
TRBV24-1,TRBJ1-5,CATSVNTGTGDQPQHF
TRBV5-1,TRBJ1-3,CASSWGSGNSGNTIYF
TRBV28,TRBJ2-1,CASSFAGSYNEQFF
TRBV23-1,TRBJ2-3,CASSQSGVAGEDSTDTQYF
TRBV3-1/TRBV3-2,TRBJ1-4,CASSPGQFATNEKLFF
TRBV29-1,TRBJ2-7,CSVLRSSYEQYF
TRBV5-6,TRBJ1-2,CASIWGGQGYGYTF
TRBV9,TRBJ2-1,CASSVAPNANNNEQFF
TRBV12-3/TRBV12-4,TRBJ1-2,CASSLHGYTF
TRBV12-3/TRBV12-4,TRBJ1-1,CASSLAGDSEAFF
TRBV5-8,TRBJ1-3,CASSFRRSGNTIYF
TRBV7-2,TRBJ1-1,CASSSNYRVRGTRAEAFF
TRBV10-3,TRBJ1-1,CAITDTGPNTEAFF
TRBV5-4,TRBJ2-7,CASSSLGQGYEQYF
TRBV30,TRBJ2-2,CAWDRGSLNTGELFF
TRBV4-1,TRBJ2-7,CASSSRNDGYEQYF
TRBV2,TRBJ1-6,CASSDEVRSRRGHSPLHF
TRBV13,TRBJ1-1,CASSLRPNTEAFF
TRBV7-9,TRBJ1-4,CASSGDGSAEKLFF
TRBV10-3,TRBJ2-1,CAISDDQITNEQFF
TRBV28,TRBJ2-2,CASSLSGTRFIGELFF
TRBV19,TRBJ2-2,CASKVGGPVGELFF
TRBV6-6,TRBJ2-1,CASKGRRDGEQFF
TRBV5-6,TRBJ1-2,CASSLPGTGHGYTF
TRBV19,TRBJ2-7,CASSSNYEQYF
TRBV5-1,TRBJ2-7,CASTGDPSYEQYF
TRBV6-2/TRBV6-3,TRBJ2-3,CASSYPRGFTDTQYF
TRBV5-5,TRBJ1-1,CASSLRGAGEAFF
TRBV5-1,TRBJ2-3,CASSLVGGRYTDTQYF
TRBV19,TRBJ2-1,CASSMLMGQDYNEQFF
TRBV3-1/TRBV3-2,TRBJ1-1,CASSLTENTEAFF
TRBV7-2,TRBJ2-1,CASSLLSTHNEQFF
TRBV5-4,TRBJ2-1,CASSLVDRAHNEQFF